This T cell receptor (beta chain) was obtained from a study of response to subunit inactivated influenza vaccine. TCRdb re-called the RT-PCR reads with MiXCR, one entry per CDR3 protein. Of about 780,000 distinct CDR3 sequences in the sample, roughly 18% were seen once. V lost 5 bases to trimming and J lost 5 bases, with 13 bases between them. This CDR3 contains 15 residues. The germline V gene encodes CDR1 SGHVS and CDR2 FQNEAQ. As for this clonotype: Its antigen is as yet unknown.

General observations from the study: The study's authors posited that every seasonal influenza vaccination enlists few new T cells.

Source: PBMCs from blood, taken more than 4 days after vaccination. The sequence was collected from a man aged 50 to 59 who received an inactivated influenza vaccine. The J gene is TRBJ1-6, the V gene TRBV7-8, with D perhaps TRBD1 (5 bases). The CDR3 DNA is TGTGCCAGCAGCGGGGGGGTGACTAATAATTCACCCCTCCACTTT. Protein product: CASSGGVTNNSPLHF.